The present T cell receptor beta chain was sequenced within a study of OX40 agonist ivuxolimab in advanced cancers. Study-wide results and limits: Expanded clones tended on average to be more numerous among CD8+ T cells than CD4+.

The V segment lost 7 bases and the J segment 7 bases; nucleotides outside the gene matches: 1. The CDR3 runs to 10 residues. From germline, CDR1 is SQVTM and CDR2 ANQGSEA. As regards this clone: Its antigen is currently unknown.

This table comes from immunoSEQ multiplex PCR, and its TCRdb copy is limited to in-frame clones, with some not included. The data hold under 65,000 clones, with 85% observed a single time. The sample was CD4+ or CD8+ T cells sorted from blood, taken in a trial of the OX40 agonist ivuxolimab. The V call is TRBV29-1, the J call TRBJ2-1, with 7 bases aligning to TRBD2. The TCR comes from an adult with an advanced solid tumor such as melanoma, head and neck, liver or kidney cancer. The CDR3 sequence is CSAGGNEQFF. The CDR3 DNA reads as TGCAGCGCCGGGGGGAATGAGCAGTTCTTC.